A selection of T cell receptor beta chains follows, all from one sample in a study of response to subunit inactivated influenza vaccine. TCRdb reprocessed the RT-PCR reads with MiXCR, giving one entry per CDR3 protein. Seen here are roughly 540,000 distinct CDR3 sequences, under 30% observed once, and the top ten hold under 3.5%. The data were also submitted as part of a second study, on T cells expressing NK-cell markers.

The sample was CD4+ T cells sorted from PBMCs, taken about 13 days after vaccination. These receptors were obtained from a man aged 45-65 years who received an inactivated influenza vaccine. Each CDR3 is given with its conserved first and last residue. A D gene is named only where the DNA matches it firmly. Part of the rows lack a size; the others show once, few, many or a class for expanded clones.

D: .; V: TRBV20-1; J: TRBJ2-3; size: .; DNA: TGCAGTGCCCGAAGGGGGAACGGGGGAACCACAGATACGCAGTATTTT; CDR3: CSARRGNGGTTDTQYF
D: .; V: TRBV29-1; J: TRBJ2-7; size: many; DNA: TGCAGCGTTGAGGGCGGGTCCGCCTACGAGCAGTACTTC; CDR3: CSVEGGSAYEQYF
D: TRBD2; V: TRBV7-9; J: TRBJ2-7; size: few; DNA: TGTGCCAGCAGCTTAGTTCCTAGCGGGGGCTACGAGCAGTACTTC; CDR3: CASSLVPSGGYEQYF
D: .; V: TRBV5-1; J: TRBJ1-3; size: .; DNA: TGCGCCAGCAGCTTAAGCCAGGGGCTCGGAAACACCATATATTTT; CDR3: CASSLSQGLGNTIYF
D: .; V: TRBV20-1; J: TRBJ2-3; size: .; DNA: TGCAGTGCTATGGTTGCGGATACGCAGTATTTT; CDR3: CSAMVADTQYF
D: TRBD2; V: TRBV9; J: TRBJ2-5; size: .; DNA: TGTGCCAGCAGCGTAGGGGTTAGCGGGGGGGCCGTGGAGACCCAGTACTTC; CDR3: CASSVGVSGGAVETQYF
D: TRBD2; V: TRBV7-2; J: TRBJ2-1; size: few; DNA: TGTGCCAGCAGCTTTGAACTAGCGGGGGGGAGATATGAGCAGTTCTTC; CDR3: CASSFELAGGRYEQFF
D: .; V: TRBV7-9; J: TRBJ2-1; size: few; DNA: TGTGCCAGCAGCCCCGGGGACCGATTATACAATGAGCAGTTCTTC; CDR3: CASSPGDRLYNEQFF
D: TRBD2; V: TRBV7-9; J: TRBJ2-2; size: .; DNA: TGTGCCAGCAGCAAGAGCGGGAGTGACACCGGGGAGCTGTTTTTT; CDR3: CASSKSGSDTGELFF
D: .; V: TRBV20-1; J: TRBJ2-7; size: .; DNA: TGCAGTGCTAGGGGGGAGCGAGCCGGAAGCTACGAGCAGTACTTC; CDR3: CSARGERAGSYEQYF
D: .; V: TRBV7-2; J: TRBJ2-1; size: many; DNA: TGTGCCAGCAGCTTAGAGGGTATTCATGAGCAGTTCTTC; CDR3: CASSLEGIHEQFF
D: TRBD1; V: TRBV12-3/TRBV12-4; J: TRBJ2-2; size: .; DNA: TGTGCCAGCAGTCCCCCCGGGACAGTCACCGGGGAGCTGTTTTTT; CDR3: CASSPPGTVTGELFF
D: .; V: TRBV10-3; J: TRBJ2-6; size: many; DNA: TGTGCCATCCAAAGCAGCTCTGGGGCCAACGTCCTGACTTTC; CDR3: CAIQSSSGANVLTF
D: TRBD1; V: TRBV6-1; J: TRBJ1-6; size: .; DNA: TGTGCCAGCAGTGCACAGGGGCTTGATAATTCACCCCTCCACTTT; CDR3: CASSAQGLDNSPLHF
D: TRBD1; V: TRBV7-9; J: TRBJ1-5; size: .; DNA: TGTGCCAGCAGCCTAGAGAGGACAGGGGGCAATCAGCCCCAGCATTTT; CDR3: CASSLERTGGNQPQHF
D: .; V: TRBV28; J: TRBJ2-1; size: .; DNA: TGTGCCAGCAGTCGCACGGGGCACCCCTACAATGAGCAGTTCTTC; CDR3: CASSRTGHPYNEQFF
D: .; V: TRBV20-1; J: TRBJ2-5; size: few; DNA: TGCAGTGCTAGAGATACCTTGGGGACTTTGACCCAGTACTTC; CDR3: CSARDTLGTLTQYF
D: TRBD1; V: TRBV28; J: TRBJ1-2; size: many; DNA: TGTGCCAGCATTCCGGGACAGGGGAACTATGGCTACACCTTC; CDR3: CASIPGQGNYGYTF
D: .; V: TRBV12-3/TRBV12-4; J: TRBJ2-1; size: .; DNA: TGTGCCAGCACCCGTGGGGGCTCCTACAATGAGCAGTTCTTC; CDR3: CASTRGGSYNEQFF
D: TRBD2; V: TRBV11-2; J: TRBJ2-3; size: few; DNA: TGTGCCAGCAGCTTATTAGCGGGGAAGGAGACAGATACGCAGTATTTT; CDR3: CASSLLAGKETDTQYF
D: .; V: TRBV5-4; J: TRBJ2-1; size: .; DNA: TGTGCCAGCAGCTTTTGGGCTCTGGGGGATGAGCAGTTCTTC; CDR3: CASSFWALGDEQFF
D: .; V: TRBV5-6; J: TRBJ2-5; size: .; DNA: TGTGCCAGCAGCTACAGATTGGGGAATCAAGAGACCCAGTACTTC; CDR3: CASSYRLGNQETQYF
D: .; V: TRBV5-1; J: TRBJ2-7; size: .; DNA: TGCGCCAGCAGCCTGGAGGGACTCTCCTACGAGCAGTACTTC; CDR3: CASSLEGLSYEQYF
D: TRBD1; V: TRBV6-5; J: TRBJ1-1; size: many; DNA: TGTGCCAGCAGCTACAGGGGGCTTGGCACTGAAGCTTTCTTT; CDR3: CASSYRGLGTEAFF
D: .; V: TRBV5-1; J: TRBJ1-1; size: many; DNA: TGCGCCAGCAGCCAACAAGCAAGGAACACTGAAGCTTTCTTT; CDR3: CASSQQARNTEAFF
D: .; V: TRBV5-5; J: TRBJ2-1; size: .; DNA: TGTGCCAGCAGCCCCATGGGGTACCTAACCTACAATGAGCAGTTCTTC; CDR3: CASSPMGYLTYNEQFF
D: .; V: TRBV3-2; J: TRBJ2-1; size: .; DNA: TGTGCCAGCAGCCTACAAACTTTAGCGGGAGCGTACAATGAGCAGTTCTTC; CDR3: CASSLQTLAGAYNEQFF
D: TRBD1; V: TRBV5-1; J: TRBJ2-3; size: .; DNA: TGCGCCAGCAGCTACGGGACAGCCCGGACAGATACGCAGTATTTT; CDR3: CASSYGTARTDTQYF
D: TRBD1; V: TRBV9; J: TRBJ1-2; size: few; DNA: TGTGCCAGCAGCCCGGGACAGATTGATGGCTACACCTTC; CDR3: CASSPGQIDGYTF
D: .; V: TRBV7-9; J: TRBJ1-2; size: .; DNA: TGTGCCAGCAGCTTAGACCTGGACTATGGCTACACCTTC; CDR3: CASSLDLDYGYTF
D: .; V: TRBV6-2/TRBV6-3; J: TRBJ1-4; size: .; DNA: TGTGCCAGCAGTTTCGGACATTTAAAACTGTTTTTT; CDR3: CASSFGHLKLFF
D: .; V: TRBV14; J: TRBJ2-2; size: many; DNA: TGCGCCAGCAGCCAAGTAGTCGGGGAGCTGTTTTTT; CDR3: CASSQVVGELFF
D: .; V: TRBV19; J: TRBJ2-3; size: .; DNA: TGTGCCAGTAGTCCCCACTCAGGGACATCGACCCCATTTTTT; CDR3: CASSPHSGTSTPFF
D: .; V: TRBV5-1; J: TRBJ2-1; size: few; DNA: TGCGCCAGCAGCGCCCAGGGAGGACAGTTCTTC; CDR3: CASSAQGGQFF
D: .; V: TRBV2; J: TRBJ2-3; size: few; DNA: TGTGCCAGCAGTGCCTTAATGCGGGGAGACACAGATACGCAGTATTTT; CDR3: CASSALMRGDTDTQYF
D: .; V: TRBV4-2; J: TRBJ2-7; size: .; DNA: TGTGCCAGCAGCCAAGAAGTCAGGGCGACGGGGGAGCAGTACTTC; CDR3: CASSQEVRATGEQYF
D: .; V: TRBV6-1; J: TRBJ1-1; size: .; DNA: TGTGCCAGCAGTGAAGTGTTTTTTTACGCTGAAGCTTTCTTT; CDR3: CASSEVFFYAEAFF